These T cell receptor beta chains were read from a single sample in a study of metastatic and nonmetastatic thyroid tumors. With MiXCR, TCRdb reprocessed the PCR reads. The sample shows under 20,000 clones, 25% to 30% of them seen only once. Sequencing was performed on tumor tissue. The receptor set was obtained from a female donor with papillary thyroid cancer or a benign thyroid nodule (not recorded which). Some clones in this sample may be carry-over from other donors' samples. The conserved cysteine and the conserved F or W are not part of the CDR3 here.

>TRBJ1-1|TRBV5-4
ASSFQGRMNTEAF
>TRBJ2-1|TRBV10-1
ASSTSGRVDEQF
>TRBJ2-5|TRBV7-9
ASSYRAGTGGETQY
>TRBJ2-7|TRBV6-2/TRBV6-3
ACSYSSYLVRVEFYEHY
>TRBJ1-2|TRBV20-1
SARGGSHGYT
>TRBJ2-7|TRBV6-2/TRBV6-3
ASGAPYYEQY
>TRBJ2-1|TRBV6-1
ASRRAGQAVGEQF
>TRBJ2-1|TRBV6-2/TRBV6-3
ASSYSRGLAGENEQF
>TRBJ2-1|TRBV6-6
ASSYLQGAHGNEQF
>TRBJ2-1|TRBV5-1
ASSFGSSGYNEQF
>TRBJ2-1|TRBV6-1
ASSESGSDGAGQF
>TRBJ2-1|TRBV27
ASSRGLAGGLGNEQF
>TRBJ2-5|TRBV20-1
SAVGGANGETQY
>TRBJ1-3|TRBV12-3/TRBV12-4
ASSSQGAAGNTIY
>TRBJ1-2|TRBV6-1
ASSPRQGGYGYT
>TRBJ2-2|TRBV6-4
ATTSSTGELF
>TRBJ1-1|TRBV20-1
SATDILSTEAF
>TRBJ2-7|TRBV4-1
ASSPDETASGRDAQY
>TRBJ1-5|TRBV7-9
ASSISRDNQPQH
>TRBJ2-2|TRBV9
ASSFGLVGNTGELF
>TRBJ2-5|TRBV27
ASSLSIQETQY
>TRBJ1-1|TRBV7-3
ASSLTRALGAEAF
>TRBJ2-5|TRBV6-2/TRBV6-3
ASSYSDWGLAGGGETQY
>TRBJ1-2|TRBV28
ASSVQGPYGYT
>TRBJ2-2|TRBV20-1
SARDQRAGGNTGELF
>TRBJ2-1|TRBV30
AWRDSGNVNNEQF
>TRBJ2-7|TRBV7-8
ASSLARSSGAYEQY
>TRBJ2-1|TRBV7-8
ASSLGTFVPF
>TRBJ1-6|TRBV20-1
SARGDNNSPLH
>TRBJ1-1|TRBV6-6
ASSSPRGNTEAF
>TRBJ2-7|TRBV6-5
ASSTPGRTYEQY
>-|TRBV12-3/TRBV12-4
ATHLGGRATETQY
>TRBJ2-7|TRBV20-1
SATSNRVNEQY
>TRBJ2-1|TRBV6-4
ASSRDGSPYNEQF
>TRBJ2-1|TRBV4-3
ASSQHGTSSSYNEQF
>TRBJ1-5|TRBV6-1
ASSEQVGGQPQH
>TRBJ2-7|TRBV19
ASSLTSGSFYEQY
>TRBJ2-1|TRBV6-2/TRBV6-3
ASSYGRGGVDWINEQF
>TRBJ2-7|TRBV7-9
ASSLGTSGDKY
>TRBJ2-1|TRBV24-1
ATTSIMGGQGANNEQF
>TRBJ2-2|TRBV11-2
ASSLGQGNTGELF
>TRBJ2-1|TRBV12-3/TRBV12-4
ASGDSGYNEQF
>TRBJ1-4|TRBV4-1
ASSQDSPGLRSATNEKLF
>TRBJ1-5|TRBV20-1
SASYFQQPQH
>TRBJ2-3|TRBV9
ASSAGVGTDTQY
>TRBJ1-1|TRBV6-5
ASSYFGRESEAF
>TRBJ2-3|TRBV9
ASSVGTTDTQY
>TRBJ2-3|TRBV28
ASSLGDTQY
>TRBJ2-1|TRBV13
ASSLGWDRVAEQF